These T cell receptor beta chains were read from a single sample in a study of blood T cell repertoires in COVID-19. This table comes from immunoSEQ multiplex PCR, and its TCRdb copy is limited to in-frame clones, with some not included. The table lists around 120,000 clones, approximately 90% of them singletons. Sequenced sample: peripheral blood. The receptors were gathered from a human donor in a cohort sampled during active COVID-19. CDR3s include the opening cysteine and the closing phenylalanine or tryptophan. The order of the fields is D gene, V gene, clone size, J gene, CDR3 DNA, CDR3 protein. A D gene is named only where the DNA matches it firmly. Clone size, where shown, is once, few, many, or a class for clones that have expanded.

>TRBD2|TRBV28|few|TRBJ2-1
TGTGCCAGCAGTTTATTGCCGGGAGGGGGAGCTGCCAATGAGCAGTTCTTC
CASSLLPGGGAANEQFF
>TRBD2|TRBV4-1|.|TRBJ2-3
TGCGCCAGCAGCCAATCGGGGGGAAACACAGATACGCAGTATTTT
CASSQSGGNTDTQYF
>TRBD2|TRBV5-4|.|TRBJ2-7
TGTGCCAGCAGCTTGAGGACTAGCGGCTCCTACGAGCAGTACTTC
CASSLRTSGSYEQYF
>.|TRBV27|.|TRBJ2-7
TGTGCCAGCAGTCCCACCCGACACATCGCCAGCTTGTCCTACGAGCAGTACTTC
CASSPTRHIASLSYEQYF
>.|TRBV5-1|.|TRBJ1-2
TGCGCCAGCAGGATTGGACAGACAACTAACTATGGCTACACCTTC
CASRIGQTTNYGYTF
>.|TRBV12-5|.|TRBJ1-1
TGTGCTAGTGCCCACGGGGGTATAACTGAAGCTTTCTTT
CASAHGGITEAFF
>.|TRBV4-1|.|TRBJ2-1
TGCGCCAGCAGCCAAGATCTTAACAGGGCTGAGCAGTTCTTC
CASSQDLNRAEQFF
>.|TRBV28|.|TRBJ1-5
TGTGCCAGCAGTTTAGCAGATAATAGCAATCAGCCCCAGCATTTT
CASSLADNSNQPQHF
>.|TRBV7-2|.|TRBJ2-5
TGTGCCAGCAGCTCTCGAGTCCAAGAGACCCAGTACTTC
CASSSRVQETQYF
>.|TRBV4-2|.|TRBJ1-4
TGTGCCAGCAGCCAAGATCGTACAACTAATGAAAAACTGTTTTTT
CASSQDRTTNEKLFF
>TRBD1|TRBV27|.|TRBJ2-7
TGTGCCAGCAGTCTCCGGGGACAGCCCTCCTCCTACGAGCAGTACTTC
CASSLRGQPSSYEQYF
>.|TRBV4-2|.|TRBJ2-3
TGTGCCAGCAGCCAAGATTCCCCGGCAGATACGCAGTATTTT
CASSQDSPADTQYF
>.|TRBV6-1|.|TRBJ1-2
TGTGCCAGCAGTGAACTTGGGCGCGGCTACACCTTC
CASSELGRGYTF
>TRBD1|TRBV5-1|.|TRBJ2-1
TGCGCCAGCAGCTACGACAGGGGCCCCTACAATGAGCAGTTCTTC
CASSYDRGPYNEQFF
>TRBD1|TRBV2|.|TRBJ1-4
TGTGCCAGCGTTATGACAGGGGACGTACCTTCAACTAATGAAAAACTGTTTTTT
CASVMTGDVPSTNEKLFF
>TRBD1|TRBV9|.|TRBJ2-3
TGTGCCAGCAGCGCGGGACAGTATAGCACAGATACGCAGTATTTT
CASSAGQYSTDTQYF
>TRBD1|TRBV5-1|.|TRBJ1-1
TGCGCCAGCAGCTCCAATCTGGGACAGGGTATCACTGAAGCTTTCTTT
CASSSNLGQGITEAFF
>TRBD1|TRBV10-3|.|TRBJ2-5
TGTGCCACGCCGGGGGACAGGGGAGAAGGCCTCCAAGAGACCCAGTACTTC
CATPGDRGEGLQETQYF
>.|TRBV5-1|.|TRBJ2-1
TGCGCCAGTACAGCCCTACCTCCCCCTGTGAACAATGAGCAGTTCTTC
CASTALPPPVNNEQFF
>TRBD2|TRBV3-1/TRBV3-2|.|TRBJ2-7
TGTGCCAGCAGCCAAGCCCGGACTAGCGGGACAAGGGCCTACGAGCAGTACTTC
CASSQARTSGTRAYEQYF
>TRBD2|TRBV7-2|few|TRBJ2-7
TGTGCCAGCAGCTCATTAGCGGGAGGGCCTTTCTACGAGCAGTACTTC
CASSSLAGGPFYEQYF
>.|TRBV11-2|.|TRBJ2-7
TGTGCCAGCAGCTTTGGGCTGGGGGGCTACGAGCAGTACTTC
CASSFGLGGYEQYF
>.|TRBV3-1/TRBV3-2|.|TRBJ2-1
TGTGCCAGCAGCCAGCCACGGCGGGGCCGATTACTAAGAAGCTCCTACAATGAGCAGTTCTTC
CASSQPRRGRLLRSSYNEQFF
>.|TRBV6-4|many|TRBJ1-6
TGTGCCAGCAGTTCAGACAGACTCGAGTCACCCCTCCACTTT
CASSSDRLESPLHF
>TRBD1|TRBV6-5|.|TRBJ2-2
TGTGCCAGCAGTTACTCAGGGGGCGTTTACACCGGGGAGCTGTTTTTT
CASSYSGGVYTGELFF
>TRBD1|TRBV7-9|.|TRBJ1-2
TGTGCCAGCAGCTTAGGGGGGGACAGGGTACGCGGCTACACCTTC
CASSLGGDRVRGYTF
>TRBD2|TRBV27|.|TRBJ2-5
TGTGCCAGCAGTTTTCTAGCGGGGGGGGGAGAGACCCAGTACTTC
CASSFLAGGGETQYF
>.|TRBV19|once|TRBJ2-1
TGTGCCAGTAACTCCGGGACTTCATACAATGAGCAGTTCTTC
CASNSGTSYNEQFF
>.|TRBV14|once|TRBJ1-2
TGTGCCAGCAGCCAAGGGGGGCTACAGTTCATCTATGGCTACACCTTC
CASSQGGLQFIYGYTF
>TRBD2|TRBV2|.|TRBJ2-7
TGTGCCAGCAGTGGCAGCGGGGACTACGAGCAGTACTTC
CASSGSGDYEQYF
>.|TRBV5-1|.|TRBJ1-2
TGCGCCAGCAGCTCTCAGGGGAACACTAACTATGGCTACACCTTC
CASSSQGNTNYGYTF
>.|TRBV7-8|.|TRBJ1-6
TGTGCCAGCAGCGATGACAGGATCTATAATTCACCCCTCCACTTT
CASSDDRIYNSPLHF
>.|TRBV24-1|.|TRBJ2-1
TGTGCCACCAGTGACTCAGGGGCTTTTTCCTACAATGAGCAGTTCTTC
CATSDSGAFSYNEQFF
>.|TRBV30|.|TRBJ2-7
TGTGCCTGGAGTGTTCAGGGTGGCGAGCAGTACTTC
CAWSVQGGEQYF
>.|TRBV28|.|TRBJ2-1
TGTGCCAGCAGTCCCTCTAACCGCTACAATGAGCAGTTCTTC
CASSPSNRYNEQFF
>.|TRBV14|.|TRBJ1-2
TGTGCCAGCAGCCAAGATCCCAGAAAAGGCTACACCTTC
CASSQDPRKGYTF
>.|TRBV11-1|.|TRBJ2-3
TGTGCCAGCAGCTCGACTCTTTATACGCAGTATTTT
CASSSTLYTQYF
>.|TRBV2|.|TRBJ2-7
TGTGCCAGCAGTGTGTATACCTACGAGCAGTACTTC
CASSVYTYEQYF
>.|TRBV11-2|.|TRBJ2-7
TGTGCCAGCAGCCCGAGGCGGGATTCTCACGAGCAGTACTTC
CASSPRRDSHEQYF
>TRBD1|TRBV6-5|.|TRBJ2-2
TGTGCCAGCAGTTTAGACAGGGGGCTCACCGGGGAGCTGTTTTTT
CASSLDRGLTGELFF
>TRBD1|TRBV10-2|.|TRBJ2-1
TGCGCCAGCACCGCGCCGCCCGGGACAGAGGTCGGTTTCTCCTACAATGAGCAGTTCTTC
CASTAPPGTEVGFSYNEQFF
>.|TRBV28|once|TRBJ1-3
TGTGCCAGCAGTTTGCCGGGGGTAGGCACCATATATTTT
CASSLPGVGTIYF
>.|TRBV14|.|TRBJ2-7
TGTGCCAGCAGCCAAGGGGTCGACCTACTAGTCTACGAGCAGTACTTC
CASSQGVDLLVYEQYF
>.|TRBV11-2|.|TRBJ2-7
TGTGCCAGCAGCTTAAATAGACGGGGGGCGCGCTACGAGCAGTACTTC
CASSLNRRGARYEQYF
>TRBD2|TRBV5-6|.|TRBJ2-7
TGTGCCAGCTCTGGTCTGAGCGGGGTCGGGGAGCAGTACTTC
CASSGLSGVGEQYF
>.|TRBV4-1|.|TRBJ2-2
TGCGCCAGCAGCCAGAGGGGGGGGCGCCGTGGCACCGGGGAGCTGTTTTTT
CASSQRGGRRGTGELFF
>TRBD1|TRBV30|.|TRBJ1-5
TGTGCCTGGAGTGAGACAGGGAACAATCAGCCCCAGCATTTT
CAWSETGNNQPQHF
>.|TRBV20-1|.|TRBJ2-3
TGCAGTGCTAGTTGGGCAGGCTCTGACACAGATACGCAGTATTTT
CSASWAGSDTDTQYF
>.|TRBV30|.|TRBJ1-4
TGTGCCTGGAATCATCAGGGTACTAATGAAAAACTGTTTTTT
CAWNHQGTNEKLFF
>TRBD1|TRBV11-2|.|TRBJ2-6
TGTGCCAGCAGCTCGGGGGACAGGACCTCTGGGGCCAACGTCCTGACTTTC
CASSSGDRTSGANVLTF
>.|TRBV5-1|.|TRBJ1-1
TGCGCCAGCAGCTTGTTGGTCGGTGCTTCGAACACTGAAGCTTTCTTT
CASSLLVGASNTEAFF
>TRBD2|TRBV13|.|TRBJ2-7
TGTGCCAGCAGAACTAGCGGGGGGGATCACGAGCAGTACTTC
CASRTSGGDHEQYF
>TRBD1|TRBV4-1|few|TRBJ2-7
TGCGCCAGCAGCATGGGTGGCGGGACAGGCCGCTACGAGCAGTACTTC
CASSMGGGTGRYEQYF